This T cell receptor beta chain was identified during a study of blood T cell repertoires in COVID-19. Cohort 3 recovery required two negative PCRs, clearance, or symptom resolution. The CDR3 runs 15 residues. CDR1 is SGHNT, CDR2 YYREEE, per germline (reference sequence). Trimming left V 5 bases short and J 3 bases short, with 15 bases between. Libraries were prepared by immunoSEQ multiplex PCR; TCRdb keeps only in-frame clonotypes and omits some of them. The profile shows almost 500,000 clones, approximately 91% of them singletons. The rearrangement uses TRBV5-4 and TRBJ2-1, with a tentative D call TRBD1 (5 bases). Material: PBMCs or T cells enriched from blood (not recorded which). The sequence came from a woman aged 55-75 years who had recovered from COVID-19. CDR3: CASRKSQGLYNEQFF. The DNA for the CDR3 is TGTGCCAGCAGGAAGAGTCAGGGCCTCTACAATGAGCAGTTCTTC.